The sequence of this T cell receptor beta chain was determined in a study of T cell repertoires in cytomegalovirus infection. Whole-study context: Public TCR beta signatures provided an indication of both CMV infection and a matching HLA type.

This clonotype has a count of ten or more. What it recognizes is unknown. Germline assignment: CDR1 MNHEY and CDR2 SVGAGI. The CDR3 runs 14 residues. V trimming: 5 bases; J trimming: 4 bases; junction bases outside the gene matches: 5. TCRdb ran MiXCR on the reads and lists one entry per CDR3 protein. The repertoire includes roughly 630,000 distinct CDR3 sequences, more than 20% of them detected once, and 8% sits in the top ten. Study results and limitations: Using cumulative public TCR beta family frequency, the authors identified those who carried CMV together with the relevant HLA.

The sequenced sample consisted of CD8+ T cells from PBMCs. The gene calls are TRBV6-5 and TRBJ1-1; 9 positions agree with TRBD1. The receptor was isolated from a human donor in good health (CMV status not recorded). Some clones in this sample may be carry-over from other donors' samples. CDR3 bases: TGTGCCAGCAGTACCGAGACAGGGGGCACTGAAGCTTTCTTT. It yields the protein CASSTETGGTEAFF.